These 11 T cell receptor beta chains were sequenced from one sample in a study of T cells in Graves' hyperthyroidism and ophthalmopathy. What was amplified from RNA transcripts were TCR beta CDR3 regions. TCR CDR3 regions were first amplified by RT-PCR with HTBI primers. TCRdb called the multiplex PCR reads again in MiXCR, with one record for every CDR3 protein. The sample records around 290,000 distinct CDR3 sequences, about 17% being singletons. The sample consisted of blood. These receptors were taken from a woman aged 55 to 70 with Graves' ophthalmopathy.

The chain carries TRBV6-1 and TRBJ2-7; a possible D gene is TRBD1 (6 bases). V was shortened by 6 bases and J by 1 base, with 16 bases between the two germline ends. CDR3 length: 15 amino acids. Germline V gene data show CDR1 as MNHNS and CDR2 as SASEGT. The CDR3 DNA follows: TGTGCCAGCAGCTCCTCCCGGGGACAATCCTACGAGCAGTACTTC. Its translation: CASSSSRGQSYEQYF.

This clonotype was counted at least ten times. The rearrangement links TRBV27 to TRBJ1-1, with 8 bases that match TRBD1. The CDR3 length is 13 residues. Germline V gene sequence: CDR1 MNHEY, CDR2 SMNVEV (reference sequence). The trim removed 5 bases at V and 8 bases at J, leaving 7 bases unmatched. Here the CDR3 reads CASSPRQGLEAFF. The CDR3, as DNA: TGTGCCAGCAGTCCTCGACAGGGGTTGGAAGCTTTCTTT.

This clonotype has at least ten counts. The chain recombines TRBV7-8 with TRBJ1-1, with 8 bases lining up with TRBD1. The germline gives CDR1 SGHVS, CDR2 FQNEAQ. The CDR3 runs to 16 residues. V lost 8 bases and J lost 4; bases outside the gene matches: 15. The CDR3 sequence: CASRGTSGGTGTEAFF. The CDR3 DNA reads as TGTGCCAGCCGGGGTACCTCAGGGGGCACTGGCACTGAAGCTTTCTTT. Full variable domain (rest looked up from reference TRBV7-8 and TRBJ1-1): GAGVSQSPRYKVAKRGQDVALRCDPISGHVSLFWYQQALGQGPEFLTYFQNEAQLDKSGLPSDRFFAERPEGSVSTLKIQRTQQEDSAVYLCASRGTSGGTGTEAFFGQGTRLTVV.

This clonotype appeared many times. The V and J genes are TRBV20-1 and TRBJ2-3; D may match TRBD1 or TRBD2 (5 bases each). Trimming took off 5 bases at V and 2 bases at J, with 11 bases between the two ends. Germline-derived CDR1 and CDR2 are DFQATT and SNEGSKA (reference sequence). The CDR3 spans 13 residues. Written as DNA, the CDR3 is TGCAGTGCTCGCCGGGACCACACAGATACGCAGTATTTT. This sequence encodes CSARRDHTDTQYF.

This clonotype was observed many times. This chain links TRBV20-1 with TRBJ2-2; D might be TRBD2 (6 bases). The V and J ends lost 3 bases and 4 bases respectively, with 9 bases between them. The CDR3 spans 13 residues. CDR1 is DFQATT and CDR2 is SNEGSKA in the germline V gene (reference sequence). The CDR3 DNA sequence: TGCAGTGCTAGGGAGGGGTTCACCGGGGAGCTGTTTTTT. It is translated as CSAREGFTGELFF.

This clonotype was recorded at least ten times. The CDR3 DNA reads TGCGCCAGCAGCTTGGGCGGGACAGGGGGCAAAGCTTTCTTT. This sequence encodes CASSLGGTGGKAFF. The chain recombines TRBV5-1 with TRBJ1-1; 12 bases match TRBD1. CDR3 size: 14 residues. Germline loops: CDR1 SGHRS, CDR2 YFSETQ. V lost 0 bases to trimming and J lost 9 bases; unmatched junction nucleotides: 3.

This clonotype was counted between two and nine times. The rearrangement uses TRBV19 and TRBJ1-4; 8 nucleotides line up with TRBD1. The V segment lost 7 bases and the J segment 3 bases; nucleotides outside the gene matches: 7. Germline V gene lookup returns CDR1 LNHDA and CDR2 SQIVND (reference sequence). The CDR3 consists of 15 residues. The CDR3 region is CASTRGHVSNEKLFF. For the CDR3, the DNA is TGTGCCAGTACCAGGGGGCATGTGTCTAATGAAAAACTGTTTTTT.

Ten or more counts support this clonotype. CDR3 sequence reads: CASSLLLGTAYNEQFF. Written as DNA, the CDR3 is TGTGCCAGCAGCTTACTTCTAGGCACAGCCTACAATGAGCAGTTCTTC. J is TRBJ2-1 and V is TRBV11-2; D not resolved. This CDR3 spans 16 amino acids. Germline V gene lookup returns CDR1 SGHAT and CDR2 FQNNGV. V was shortened by 2 bases and J by 2 bases, with 13 bases between the two germline ends.

This clonotype was found many times. The chain uses TRBV20-1 and TRBJ2-7; 10 bases align to TRBD1. The CDR3 runs to 13 residues. CDR1 is DFQATT and CDR2 is SNEGSKA in the germline V gene (reference sequence). Trimming at V came to 4 bases and at J to 3 bases, leaving 3 bases not matched to a gene. The CDR3 here is CSAKGQGVYEQYF. The DNA of the CDR3 is TGCAGTGCTAAAGGACAGGGGGTCTACGAGCAGTACTTC.

This clonotype showed up just a few times. The chain uses TRBV6-1 and TRBJ2-7; TRBD1 or TRBD2 may be the D gene (5 bases each). The V end was cut by 5 bases, the J end by 0 bases, with 23 bases between. This CDR3 is built from 18 residues. CDR1 and CDR2 (germline): MNHNS, SASEGT. CDR3 coding DNA: TGTGCCAGCAGTTTCCGGGACCAAAACCGGGGTCACTCCTACGAGCAGTACTTC. Its translation is CASSFRDQNRGHSYEQYF.

This clonotype was picked up a small number of times. The CDR3 DNA sequence: TGTGCCAGCAGTTTCAGGGGTACTGAGCAGTTCTTC. This gives the protein CASSFRGTEQFF. The genes are TRBV6-9 and TRBJ2-1; TRBD1 is a possible D gene (6 bases). The CDR3 is made up of 12 amino acids. Germline CDR1 is MNHGY and CDR2 is SVAAGI. The V end was cut by 4 bases, the J end by 9 bases, with 10 bases between.